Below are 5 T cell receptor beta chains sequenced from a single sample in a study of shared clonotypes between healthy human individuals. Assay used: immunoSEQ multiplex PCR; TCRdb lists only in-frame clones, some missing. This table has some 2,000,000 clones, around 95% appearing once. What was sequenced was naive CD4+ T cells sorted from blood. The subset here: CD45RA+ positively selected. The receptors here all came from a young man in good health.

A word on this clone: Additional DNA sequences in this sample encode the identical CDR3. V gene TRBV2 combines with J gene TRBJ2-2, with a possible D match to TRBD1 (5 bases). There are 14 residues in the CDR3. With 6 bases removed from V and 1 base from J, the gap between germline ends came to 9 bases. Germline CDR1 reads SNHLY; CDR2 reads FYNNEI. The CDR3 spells CASSRVGNTGELFF. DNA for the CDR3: TGTGCCAGCAGCAGGGTCGGGAACACCGGGGAGCTGTTTTTT.

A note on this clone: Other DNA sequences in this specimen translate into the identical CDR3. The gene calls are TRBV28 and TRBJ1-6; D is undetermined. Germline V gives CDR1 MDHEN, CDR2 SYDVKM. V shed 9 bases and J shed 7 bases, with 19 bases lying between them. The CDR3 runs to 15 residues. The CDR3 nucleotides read TGTGCCAGTACCCAGTGGTATACGCGGAATTCACCCCTCCACTTT. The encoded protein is CASTQWYTRNSPLHF.

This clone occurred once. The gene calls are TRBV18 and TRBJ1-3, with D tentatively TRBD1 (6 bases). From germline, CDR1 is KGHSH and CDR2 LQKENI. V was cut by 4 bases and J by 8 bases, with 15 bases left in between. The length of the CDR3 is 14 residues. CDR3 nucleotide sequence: TGTGCCAGCTCACAAGGGACATCTTTATACACCATATATTTT. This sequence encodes CASSQGTSLYTIYF.

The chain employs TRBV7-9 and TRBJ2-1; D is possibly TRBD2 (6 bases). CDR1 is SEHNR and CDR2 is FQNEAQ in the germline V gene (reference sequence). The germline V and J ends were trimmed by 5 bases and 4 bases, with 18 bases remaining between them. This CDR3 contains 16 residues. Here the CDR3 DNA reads TGTGCCAGCAGCGCCCGGACGGGGGAAGTTTACAATGAGCAGTTCTTC. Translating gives CASSARTGEVYNEQFF. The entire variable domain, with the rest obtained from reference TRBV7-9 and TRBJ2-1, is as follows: DTGVSQNPRHKITKRGQNVTFRCDPISEHNRLYWYRQTLGQGPEFLTYFQNEAQLEKSRLLSDRFSAERPKGSFSTLEIQRTEQGDSAMYLCASSARTGEVYNEQFFGPGTRLTVL.

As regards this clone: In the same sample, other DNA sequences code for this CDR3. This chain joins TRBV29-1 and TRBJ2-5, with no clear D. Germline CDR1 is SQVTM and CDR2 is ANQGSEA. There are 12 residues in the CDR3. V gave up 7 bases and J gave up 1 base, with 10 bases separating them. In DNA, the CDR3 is TGCAGCGGTCGGGCTAGCCAAGAGACCCAGTACTTC. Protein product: CSGRASQETQYF.